The 7 T cell receptor beta chains given below trace back to one sample, sequenced in a study of graft-versus-host responses after intestinal transplantation. The data were produced by immunoSEQ multiplex PCR, yet TCRdb's version contains in-frame clones alone and is incomplete. The table has about 38,000 clones, 75% to 90% seen once; the top ten hold 3.5%. Sequencing used PBMCs, obtained about 1,000 days after transplant. All receptors come from a human patient who received an intestinal transplant, so some T cells may come from the graft donor.

The chain employs TRBV15 and TRBJ1-5, with TRBD1 as a possible D gene (6 bases). This CDR3 region has 15 residues. V was trimmed by 3 bases and J by 4 bases, leaving 13 bases between them. Germline V gene data show CDR1 as LNHNV and CDR2 as YYDKDF (reference sequence). The CDR3 is CATSSRAQGNQPQHF. In DNA, the CDR3 is TGTGCCACCAGCAGCCGGGCCCAGGGGAATCAGCCCCAGCATTTT. Looking up the rest from reference TRBV15 and TRBJ1-5 gives the full variable domain: DAMVIQNPRYQVTQFGKPVTLSCSQTLNHNVMYWYQQKSSQAPKLLFHYYDKDFNNEADTPDNFQSRRPNTSFCFLDIRSPGLGDTAMYLCATSSRAQGNQPQHFGDGTRLSIL.

The CDR3 DNA sequence: TGTGCCATCAGTGATGAGGGGACCTACGAGCAGTACTTC. The encoded protein is CAISDEGTYEQYF. The chain couples TRBV10-3 to TRBJ2-7; D may match TRBD1 or TRBD2 (5 bases each). Germline loops: CDR1 ENHRY, CDR2 SYGVKD. CDR3 length equals 13 residues. Deletions cut 3 bases from V and 2 bases from J, with 8 bases between.

In its sample, this clone was seen a few times. The chain is built from TRBV6-1 and TRBJ2-7, with a tentative D call TRBD2 (6 bases). V was shortened by 1 base and J by 6 bases, with 16 bases between the two germline ends. CDR3 length: 15 residues. The germline CDR1 and CDR2 sequences are MNHNS and SASEGT. CDR3 DNA: TGTGCCAGCAGTGAAGTTTCGGAGGGGAGTCGCGAGCAGTACTTC. Translated, it gives CASSEVSEGSREQYF.

This chain uses TRBV5-1 with TRBJ2-7; no firm D call. This CDR3 has 14 residues. CDR1 is SGHRS, CDR2 YFSETQ, per germline. V lost 0 bases, J lost 7 bases, and 14 bases lay in between. CDR3 residues: CASSLAGPFREQYF. As DNA, the CDR3 is TGCGCCAGCAGCTTGGCCGGGCCATTTAGGGAGCAGTACTTC.

The chain employs TRBV18 and TRBJ2-7; TRBD1 might be the D (6 bases). The germline gives CDR1 KGHSH, CDR2 LQKENI. Deletions cut 3 bases from V and 0 bases from J, with 18 bases between. The CDR3 is 17 amino acids. This CDR3 is CASSPPNRGSSSYEQYF. In DNA form, the CDR3 reads TGTGCCAGCTCACCCCCAAATAGGGGGAGTTCCTCCTACGAGCAGTACTTC.

This chain links TRBV7-9 with TRBJ2-3, with TRBD1 matching over 8 bases. The CDR3 is made up of 14 amino acids. Germline V gene data show CDR1 as SEHNR and CDR2 as FQNEAQ (reference sequence). Germline trimming cut 5 bases from V and 4 bases from J; bases unmatched to any gene: 5. The CDR3 is CASSPRGPADTQYF. CDR3 coding DNA: TGTGCCAGCAGCCCCAGGGGGCCCGCAGATACGCAGTATTTT.

This clone was seen only once. V and J are TRBV6-1 and TRBJ1-4, with D tentatively TRBD1 (6 bases). This CDR3 spans 14 amino acids. Per germline, CDR1 MNHNS and CDR2 SASEGT. V lost 10 bases, J lost 5 bases, and 17 bases lay in between. The CDR3 bases are TGTGCCAACCCAAGGGGGAGATCGAATGAAAAACTGTTTTTT. Its protein is CANPRGRSNEKLFF.